This T cell receptor (beta chain) was sequenced during a study of coeliac disease. Cells were frozen in aliquots of approximately 500,000, and one aliquot per fraction was sequenced. V lost 5 bases and J lost 1; bases outside the gene matches: 24. The CDR3 length is 22 residues. Germline CDR1 reads SGHTA; CDR2 reads FQGTGA. Details on this clone: Its antigen remains unknown.

This table comes from immunoSEQ multiplex PCR, and its TCRdb copy is limited to in-frame clones, with some not included. In the table there are more than 2,000 clones, more than 55% of which are singletons. General observations from the study: Intraepithelial and lamina propria fractions were not highly pure. The authors considered this approach unsuitable for unbiased detection of gliadin-specific T cells. Only 1 of 6 controls, but about 55% of the 18 coeliac samples, showed published gliadin-specific TRB sequences.

This chain uses TRBV7-3 with TRBJ1-5, with 9 bases that match TRBD1. The material sequenced was lamina propria lymphocytes from the gut. The sequence was obtained from a woman aged 65 to 85 with celiac disease on a gluten-free diet. As DNA, the CDR3 is TGTGCCAGCAGCCAACCCAAATCTACGATCGGGACAGGGAGGGGGAGCAATCAGCCCCAGCATTTT. It encodes CASSQPKSTIGTGRGSNQPQHF.